A single sample gave rise to the 19 T cell receptor beta chains below, sequenced in a study of T cells in Graves' hyperthyroidism and ophthalmopathy. Amplification yielded TCR beta CDR3 regions, with RNA transcripts as the source. HTBI primers drove first-round RT-PCR of the TCR CDR3. In TCRdb, the multiplex PCR reads were re-called with MiXCR into one record per CDR3 protein. Of approximately 630,000 distinct CDR3 sequences in the sample, about 17% are singletons; the top ten hold less than 4.5%. The specimen was blood. All receptors derive from a woman aged 25 to 39 with Graves' hyperthyroidism.

This clonotype was seen only a few times. The chain combines TRBV20-1 with TRBJ2-7; unclear D gene. Germline V gene lookup returns CDR1 DFQATT and CDR2 SNEGSKA (reference sequence). The germline V and J ends were trimmed by 6 bases and 8 bases, with 17 bases remaining between them. The CDR3 is 12 amino acids. The CDR3 nucleotides read TGCAGTGCGGTTAGAGGTGCGCCCAAGCAGTACTTC. It is translated as CSAVRGAPKQYF.

This clonotype was seen at least ten times. This chain joins TRBV5-1 and TRBJ2-5; TRBD1 agrees at 8 bases. The germline gives CDR1 SGHRS, CDR2 YFSETQ. V gave up 1 base and J gave up 2 bases; unmatched junction bases: 7. The CDR3 runs to 16 residues. CDR3 in amino acids: CASSLPSGTGQETQYF. CDR3 coding DNA: TGCGCCAGCAGCTTGCCGTCAGGGACAGGTCAAGAGACCCAGTACTTC.

This clonotype was found a few times. The rearrangement joins TRBV7-2 to TRBJ2-1; 9 nucleotides align to TRBD2. CDR3 length equals 16 residues. Germline V gene data show CDR1 as SGHTA and CDR2 as FQGNSA. J was trimmed by 4 bases and V by 1 base; bases with no gene match: 5. Written as DNA, the CDR3 is TGTGCCAGCAGCTTAGTTGGGACTAGCACGTACAATGAGCAGTTCTTC. It translates to CASSLVGTSTYNEQFF.

The chain has TRBV6-5 and TRBJ2-3; 12 bases agree with TRBD1. CDR3 size: 16 residues. Trimming took 4 bases from V and 6 from J; bases not matched to a gene: 8. Germline CDR1 and CDR2: MNHEY and SVGAGI. CDR3 in amino acids: CASSLLGTGGFDTQYF. In DNA, the CDR3 is TGTGCCAGCAGTTTACTCGGGACAGGGGGCTTTGATACGCAGTATTTT.

J is TRBJ1-1 and V is TRBV18; perhaps TRBD1 as D (5 bases). Trimming pared 3 bases from V and 1 base from J, leaving 12 bases between. The length of the CDR3 is 15 residues. Germline V gives CDR1 KGHSH, CDR2 LQKENI. The CDR3 nucleotides read TGTGCCAGCTCACCCCCCGGGGGGGGGAACACTGAAGCTTTCTTT. This codes for CASSPPGGGNTEAFF.

The table lists this clonotype with many counts. This chain joins TRBV27 and TRBJ1-5, with D unclear. Trimming stripped 2 bases from V and 6 bases from J, with 14 bases between. Germline V gives CDR1 MNHEY, CDR2 SMNVEV (reference sequence). CDR3 length: 15 amino acids. The CDR3 sequence: CASSLPPKGGQPQHF. The CDR3 bases are TGTGCCAGCAGTTTACCCCCAAAGGGCGGTCAGCCCCAGCATTTT.

This clonotype was counted many times. The gene calls are TRBV28 and TRBJ2-4; 8 bases map to TRBD1. With 4 bases clipped from V and 6 bases from J, the junction kept 8 bases outside the gene matches. The CDR3 spans 15 residues. Germline V gene data show CDR1 as MDHEN and CDR2 as SYDVKM. The CDR3 DNA is TGTGCCAGCAGTTCTTTGAAACAGGGGGGAAACATTCAGTACTTC. This codes for CASSSLKQGGNIQYF.

This clonotype was seen repeatedly, ten times or more. V gene TRBV11-2 combines with J gene TRBJ2-1; D perhaps matches TRBD2 (5 bases). Germline CDR1 and CDR2: SGHAT and FQNNGV. V was clipped by 5 bases and J by 8 bases, with 19 bases between them. The CDR3 length is 15 residues. The CDR3 coding sequence is TGTGCCAGCAGCCTACAAGGACTGCGAGGGCATGAGCAGTTCTTC. Its translation: CASSLQGLRGHEQFF.

The V call is TRBV6-2 or TRBV6-3, the J call TRBJ2-2; TRBD2 matches at 10 bases. This CDR3 is 20 amino acids long. V shed 7 bases and J 0 bases; nucleotides not matched to a gene: 17. CDR1 and CDR2 (germline): MNHEY, SVGEGT. The CDR3 nucleotides read TGTGCCAGCAAGGGGAAGCGACTAGCGGGTTTTTCCGCGAACACCGGGGAGCTGTTTTTT. Its translation: CASKGKRLAGFSANTGELFF.

This clonotype was seen many times. This rearrangement joins TRBV30 to TRBJ2-1; 7 nucleotides agree with TRBD2. Germline CDR1 and CDR2: GTSNPN and SVGIG (reference sequence). The CDR3 has 13 residues. With V trimmed by 4 bases and J by 0 bases, 0 bases remained unmatched. The CDR3, as DNA: TGTGCCTGGACTAGCGGCTCCTACAATGAGCAGTTCTTC. This codes for CAWTSGSYNEQFF.

The sample holds many counts of this clonotype. This rearrangement joins TRBV2 to TRBJ2-5; D ambiguous. This CDR3 has 13 amino acids. V dropped 5 bases and J dropped 1 base, with 8 bases sitting between them. Germline-derived CDR1 and CDR2 are SNHLY and FYNNEI. In DNA, the CDR3 is TGTGCCAGCAGTAGCGAGATCCAAGAGACCCAGTACTTC. This sequence encodes CASSSEIQETQYF.

This clonotype was observed at least ten times. V usage is TRBV18 and J usage is TRBJ1-1; D is uncertain. The CDR3 is made up of 15 amino acids. Germline CDR1 is KGHSH and CDR2 is LQKENI. Trimming left V 2 bases short and J 0 bases short, with 10 bases between. The CDR3 spells CASSPYTLLNTEAFF. The DNA of the CDR3 is TGTGCCAGCTCACCATATACACTTTTGAACACTGAAGCTTTCTTT.

This clonotype appeared many times. The chain links TRBV28 to TRBJ2-2; tentatively, D is TRBD2 (6 bases). Per the germline V gene, CDR1 is MDHEN and CDR2 is SYDVKM. The CDR3 is 15 residues long. Trimming removed 5 bases at V and 0 bases at J, with 10 bases between. This CDR3 reads CASSRGGTNTGELFF. The DNA of the CDR3 is TGTGCCAGCAGTCGTGGGGGGACGAACACCGGGGAGCTGTTTTTT.

This clonotype came up a few times. The V and J genes are TRBV3-1 and TRBJ2-5; 8 nucleotides line up with TRBD2. The CDR3 consists of 16 residues. V was clipped by 4 bases and J by 5 bases; unmatched bases: 12. Germline V gives CDR1 LGHDT, CDR2 YNNKEL (reference sequence). DNA for the CDR3: TGTGCCAGCAGCCGCCGGGGGGGGGGTCTAGGTGAGACCCAGTACTTC. This sequence encodes CASSRRGGGLGETQYF.

This clonotype was seen many times. The genes are TRBV3-1 and TRBJ1-2; D is possibly TRBD1 (5 bases). This CDR3 region has 14 residues. The ends were cut back, 4 bases at V and 4 bases at J, with 13 bases in the middle. Germline V gene data show CDR1 as LGHDT and CDR2 as YNNKEL (reference sequence). Written as DNA, the CDR3 is TGTGCCAGCAGCCTCCTGGGGGGATCCTATGGCTACACCTTC. This codes for CASSLLGGSYGYTF.

This chain uses TRBV19 with TRBJ1-2; D is undetermined. CDR1 and CDR2 from the germline V gene are LNHDA and SQIVND (reference sequence). The CDR3 runs 12 residues. The V and J ends lost 1 base and 4 bases respectively, with 4 bases between them. The CDR3: CASSIGPYGYTF. The CDR3 nucleotides are TGTGCCAGTAGTATAGGACCCTATGGCTACACCTTC.

There are many counts of this clonotype. This rearrangement joins TRBV28 to TRBJ2-1, with TRBD1 identical over 9 bases. Germline V lookup: CDR1 MDHEN, CDR2 SYDVKM. Trimming at V came to 1 base and at J to 5 bases, leaving 6 bases not matched to a gene. CDR3 length: 16 residues. The CDR3, as DNA: TGTGCCAGCAGTTTATCCGGACAGGGGATCCACAATGAGCAGTTCTTC. Amino acid sequence: CASSLSGQGIHNEQFF.

The table lists this clonotype with a few counts. V usage is TRBV5-6 and J usage is TRBJ1-5; 10 nucleotides line up with TRBD1. The CDR3 runs to 15 residues. CDR1 SGHDT and CDR2 YYEEEE come from the germline V gene. The J segment lost 6 bases and the V segment lost 4 bases, leaving 7 bases of the junction unmatched. The chain's CDR3 is CASSHDRGRRQPQHF. DNA of the CDR3: TGTGCCAGCAGCCATGACAGGGGGCGCCGTCAGCCCCAGCATTTT.

This clonotype appeared a few times. The chain combines TRBV7-6 with TRBJ2-2, with TRBD1 matching 10 bases. This CDR3 is 16 amino acids long. Losses at the gene ends were 1 base for V and 5 bases for J; bases not matched to a gene: 4. The germline gives CDR1 SGHVS, CDR2 FNYEAQ. The CDR3 coding sequence is TGTGCCAGCAGCTTAGGACAGGGGGCGGAGACCGGGGAGCTGTTTTTT. As protein: CASSLGQGAETGELFF.